This section outlines one TCR beta chain sequence together with its context. Its antigen is undetermined. CDR1 is SGHDT, CDR2 YYEEEE, per germline. The V segment lost 3 bases and the J segment 1 base; nucleotides outside the gene matches: 6. The CDR3 spans 16 residues. The data were taken from a study of cytomegalovirus exposure and HLA in healthy donors. Study-level background: Around 81% of a few hundred genotyped donors fell in the Caucasian-associated ancestry cluster. Whole-study results and caveats: With further analysis later on, most CMV-associated TCR beta chains appeared HLA-restricted. Later, an analysis found that common viral pathogens appeared to be linked with several of the most significant clusters.

Vbeta (60) and Jbeta (13) primers were used in the PCR. Per the study methods: As a later analysis found, there were 78 million or so unique TCR beta chains, of which approximately 10 million were shared. The assay was immunoSEQ multiplex PCR, and TCRdb's table has in-frame clones only and misses some. The V and J calls and clone size are taken from that table; D and trimming were inferred from the DNA. The sample's table shows roughly 34,000 clones. The sample taken for sequencing was PBMCs. The sequence derives from a woman aged 35 to 49 in good health and CMV-seropositive. The chain links TRBV5-6 to TRBJ1-5, with TRBD1 matching 8 bases. CDR3 coding DNA: TGTGCCAGCAGCTCGACAGGGGATCCGAGCAATCAGCCCCAGCATTTT. Translated, it gives CASSSTGDPSNQPQHF.